This T cell receptor beta chain was sequenced for a study of Ad26.COV2.S vaccination and SARS-CoV-2 variants. Across the whole study: In the study, Ad26.COV2.S was injected intramuscularly once, or twice 56 days apart.

V was clipped by 4 bases and J by 2 bases; unmatched bases: 8. Germline V gene lookup returns CDR1 SGHTS and CDR2 YDEGEE. This CDR3 contains 16 residues. TCRdb keeps only in-frame clones here, not all; method: immunoSEQ multiplex PCR. Of approximately 460,000 clones in the sample, 89% were seen once. Treatment: roughly 20 received Ad26.COV2.S at low or high dose, single or two shots; several received placebo; per-sample allocation not given. Specimen acquisition occurred on day 63 following the initial vaccine or placebo injection. Overall study results and limits: Considerable breadth of spike-specific CD8+ and CD4+ T cell responses has reportedly been documented following vaccination. It is possible that the TCR breadth and depth analyses underestimated the total T cell responses. The study found similar non-spike TCR breadth in vaccine and placebo recipients.

Remarks on this clone: What it binds is unknown.

The chain joins TRBV5-8 to TRBJ1-1; TRBD1 aligns across 10 bases. This material consisted of peripheral blood, taken in a trial of Ad26.COV2.S vaccine versus placebo. The sequence was obtained from a person between 18 and 60 years old who received the Ad26.COV2.S COVID-19 vaccine or a placebo. CDR3 protein: CASSARDRGLNTEAFF. In DNA form, the CDR3 reads TGTGCCAGCAGCGCCCGGGACAGGGGCCTTAACACTGAAGCTTTCTTT.